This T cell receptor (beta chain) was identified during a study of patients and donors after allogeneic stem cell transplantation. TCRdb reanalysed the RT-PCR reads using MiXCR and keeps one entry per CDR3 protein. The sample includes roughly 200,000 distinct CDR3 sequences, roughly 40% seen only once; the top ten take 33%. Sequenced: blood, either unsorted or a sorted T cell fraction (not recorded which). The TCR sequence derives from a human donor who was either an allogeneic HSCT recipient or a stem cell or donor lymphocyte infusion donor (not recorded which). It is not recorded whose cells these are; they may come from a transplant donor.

The CDR3, as DNA: TGCAGCGTTTGGGGGGGATACACTGAAGCTTTCTTT. Protein product: CSVWGGYTEAFF. V and J are TRBV29-1 and TRBJ1-1, with D possibly being TRBD1 (5 bases). The germline V gene has CDR1 SQVTM and CDR2 ANQGSEA. The V end lost 5 bases, the J end lost 3 bases, and 10 bases lay between the germline ends. This CDR3 has 12 amino acids. Drawing the rest from reference TRBV29-1 and TRBJ1-1, the complete variable domain is SAVISQKPSRDICQRGTSLTIQCQVDSQVTMMFWYRQQPGQSLTLIATANQGSEATYESGFVIDKFPISRPNLTFSTLTVSNMSPEDSSIYLCSVWGGYTEAFFGQGTRLTVV.